This T cell receptor beta chain was found in a study of cytomegalovirus exposure and HLA in healthy donors. Worth noting for this clone: The target antigen is unknown.

Germline V gives CDR1 SQVTM, CDR2 ANQGSEA. CDR3 length: 12 residues. Overall study results and limits: Testing in vitro showed a few CMV-associated chains specific for CMV antigens. In an earlier analysis, most TCR beta V segments were productive about 87% or about 30% of the time. Most likely, a cluster of highly shared sequence variants arose as a sequencing artifact.

With 60 Vbeta and 13 Jbeta primers, the PCR was carried out. Only in-frame clones appear in the TCRdb table, and some are missing; sequencing was by immunoSEQ multiplex PCR. This sample has tens of thousands of clones, with roughly 80% found just once. The TCR comes from a girl under 10 years old in good health and CMV-seropositive. The sample consisted of PBMCs. V gene TRBV29-1 combines with J gene TRBJ1-1, with 7 nucleotides matching TRBD1. CDR3 residues: CIAGQTNTEAFF. The CDR3 DNA follows: TGCATCGCGGGACAGACCAACACTGAAGCTTTCTTT.